This T cell receptor beta chain came from a study of cytomegalovirus exposure and HLA in healthy donors. Findings and caveats of the study: TCR sequences were mostly rare, though some public TCRs occurred in many donors. In a later analysis, CMV-associated beta chains were mostly HLA-associated, it appeared. Later analysis indicated greater clonal expansion among HLA-associated TCR beta chains than among equally common other chains.

The PCR employed 60 Vbeta primers together with 13 Jbeta primers. Sequenced by immunoSEQ multiplex PCR; TCRdb stores in-frame clones only, minus some. The repertoire includes 65,000 to 100,000 clones, 75% of them detected once, and approximately 2% sits in the top ten. With respect to this clone: As yet, its antigen is unknown.

The germline V gene has CDR1 MDHEN and CDR2 SYDVKM. This CDR3 region has 13 residues. The J segment lost 6 bases and the V segment lost 8 bases, leaving 6 bases of the junction unmatched. The sequencing sample was made of PBMCs. This receptor was taken from a man aged 40-49 years in good health and CMV-seronegative. The V call is TRBV28, the J call TRBJ1-1, with TRBD1 identical over 10 bases. CDR3 residues: CASGQGGISEAFF. The CDR3 DNA follows: TGTGCCAGCGGACAGGGGGGTATATCTGAAGCTTTCTTT.